This T cell receptor beta chain came from a study of spatial heterogeneity in lung cancer. Study details: As counted in raw reads, each unique TCR and UMI combination appeared more than ten times on average. Overall study results and limits: Ubiquitous, expanded tumor-derived TCRs were more frequently observed in blood at resection than at follow-up.

Time point here: sample taken at primary tumor resection. The cohort: approximately 66 early-stage, untreated non-small cell lung cancer patients. No cells were sorted before sequencing. The whole RNA sequenced was extracted from tumor, nontumor lung or frozen PBMC. TCRdb itself ran the 5' RACE reads through MiXCR, one entry per CDR3 protein. Among about 40,000 distinct CDR3 sequences listed, approximately 5.6% were seen once. This clonotype was counted a few times. Its antigen is still unknown. Trimming took off 3 bases at V and 2 bases at J, with 11 bases between the two ends. The CDR3 extends over 14 amino acids.

This material consisted of PBMCs, taken at surgery. This chain uses TRBV12-3 or TRBV12-4 with TRBJ2-7, with unresolved D. The source of this sequence is a female donor with early-stage non-small cell lung cancer. The CDR3 protein is CASSLKHGTYEQYF. DNA of the CDR3: TGTGCCAGCAGTTTGAAACACGGAACCTACGAGCAGTACTTC.